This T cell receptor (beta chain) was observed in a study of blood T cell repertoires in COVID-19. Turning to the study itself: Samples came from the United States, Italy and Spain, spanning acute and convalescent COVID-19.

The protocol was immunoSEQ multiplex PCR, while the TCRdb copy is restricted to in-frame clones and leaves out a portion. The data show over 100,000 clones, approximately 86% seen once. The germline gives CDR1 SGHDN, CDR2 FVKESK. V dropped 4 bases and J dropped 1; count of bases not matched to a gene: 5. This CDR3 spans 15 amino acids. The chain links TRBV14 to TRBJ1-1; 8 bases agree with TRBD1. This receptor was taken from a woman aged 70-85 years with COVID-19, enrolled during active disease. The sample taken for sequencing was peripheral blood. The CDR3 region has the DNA TGTGCCAGCAGCCTCCCGACAGGGGCGAACACTGAAGCTTTCTTT. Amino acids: CASSLPTGANTEAFF.